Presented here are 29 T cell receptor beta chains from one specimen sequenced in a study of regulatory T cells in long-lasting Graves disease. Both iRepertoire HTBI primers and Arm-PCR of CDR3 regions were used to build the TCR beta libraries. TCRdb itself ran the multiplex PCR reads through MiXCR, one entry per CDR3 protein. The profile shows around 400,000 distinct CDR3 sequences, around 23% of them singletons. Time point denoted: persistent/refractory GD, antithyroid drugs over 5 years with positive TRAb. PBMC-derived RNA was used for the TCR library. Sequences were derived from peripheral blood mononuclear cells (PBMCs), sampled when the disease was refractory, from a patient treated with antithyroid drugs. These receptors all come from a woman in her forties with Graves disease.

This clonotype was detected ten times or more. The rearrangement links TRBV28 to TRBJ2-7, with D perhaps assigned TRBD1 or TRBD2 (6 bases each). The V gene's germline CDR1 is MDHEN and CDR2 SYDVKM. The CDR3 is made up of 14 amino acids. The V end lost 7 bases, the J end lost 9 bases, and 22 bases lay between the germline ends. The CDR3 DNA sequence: TGTGCCAGCATTCACACGGGGGCCCCCCTGGGGCAGTACTTC. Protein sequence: CASIHTGAPLGQYF.

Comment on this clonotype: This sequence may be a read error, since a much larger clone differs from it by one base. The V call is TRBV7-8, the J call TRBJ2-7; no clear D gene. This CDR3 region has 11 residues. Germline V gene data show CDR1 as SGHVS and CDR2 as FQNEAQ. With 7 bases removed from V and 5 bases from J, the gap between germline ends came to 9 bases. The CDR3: CASMGSHEQYF. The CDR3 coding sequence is TGTGCCAGCATGGGAAGCCACGAGCAGTACTTC.

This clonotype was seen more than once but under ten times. The CDR3 sequence: CASSPVSDNSPLHF. The DNA of the CDR3 is TGTGCCAGCAGCCCAGTTTCCGATAATTCACCCCTCCACTTT. V is TRBV9 and J is TRBJ1-6; no clear D. This CDR3 is 14 amino acids long. Germline CDR1 is SGDLS and CDR2 is YYNGEE. Deletions cut 4 bases from V and 5 bases from J, with 10 bases between.

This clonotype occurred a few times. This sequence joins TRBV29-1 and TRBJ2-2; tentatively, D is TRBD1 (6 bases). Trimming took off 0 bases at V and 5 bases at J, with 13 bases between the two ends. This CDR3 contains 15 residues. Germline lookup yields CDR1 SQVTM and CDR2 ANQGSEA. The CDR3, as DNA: TGCAGCGTTGAAGACGCCGACAGGCAAACCGGGGAGCTGTTTTTT. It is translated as CSVEDADRQTGELFF.

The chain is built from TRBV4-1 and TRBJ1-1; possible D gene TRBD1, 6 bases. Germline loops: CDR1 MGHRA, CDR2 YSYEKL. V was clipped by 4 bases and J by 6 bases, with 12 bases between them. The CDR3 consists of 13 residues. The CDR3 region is CASSPKGGPEAFF. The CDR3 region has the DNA TGCGCCAGCAGCCCAAAAGGGGGGCCTGAAGCTTTCTTT.

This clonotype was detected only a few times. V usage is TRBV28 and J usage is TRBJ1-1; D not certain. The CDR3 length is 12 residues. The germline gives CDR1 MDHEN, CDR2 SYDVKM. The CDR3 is CGVSRSLTEAFF. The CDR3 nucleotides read TGTGGGGTCTCCCGGAGTTTAACTGAAGCTTTCTTT.

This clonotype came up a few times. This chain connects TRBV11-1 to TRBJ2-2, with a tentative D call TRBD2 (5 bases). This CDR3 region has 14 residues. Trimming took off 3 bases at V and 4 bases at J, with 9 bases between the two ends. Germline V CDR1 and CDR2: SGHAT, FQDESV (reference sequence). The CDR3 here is CASSFRLATGELFF. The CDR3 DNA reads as TGTGCCAGCAGCTTCCGTCTAGCCACCGGGGAGCTGTTTTTT.

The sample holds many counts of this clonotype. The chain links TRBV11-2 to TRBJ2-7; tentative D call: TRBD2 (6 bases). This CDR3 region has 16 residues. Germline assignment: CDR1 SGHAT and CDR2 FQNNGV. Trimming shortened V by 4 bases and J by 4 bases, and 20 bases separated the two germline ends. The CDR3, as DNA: TGTGCCAGCAGCTCGCCCCGCGGGGCAGAAAATTACGAGCAGTACTTC. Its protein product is CASSSPRGAENYEQYF.

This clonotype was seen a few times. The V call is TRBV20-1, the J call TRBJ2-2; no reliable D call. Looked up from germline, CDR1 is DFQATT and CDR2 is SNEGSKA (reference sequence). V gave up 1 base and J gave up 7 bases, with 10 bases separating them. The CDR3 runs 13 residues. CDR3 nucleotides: TGCAGTGCTAGAGGGGTACCTAGCGGGGAGCTGTTTTTT. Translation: CSARGVPSGELFF.

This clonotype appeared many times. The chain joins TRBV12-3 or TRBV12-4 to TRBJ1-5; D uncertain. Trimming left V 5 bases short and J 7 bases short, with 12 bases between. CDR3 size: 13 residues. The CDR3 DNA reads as TGTGCCAGCAGTAACACCCGGAGGCAGCCCCAGCATTTT. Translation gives CASSNTRRQPQHF.

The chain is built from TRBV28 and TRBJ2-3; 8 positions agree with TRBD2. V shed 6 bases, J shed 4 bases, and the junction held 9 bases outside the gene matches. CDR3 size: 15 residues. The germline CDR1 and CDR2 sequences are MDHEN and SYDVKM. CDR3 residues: CASRVSGSVADTQYF. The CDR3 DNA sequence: TGTGCCAGCAGGGTGAGCGGGAGTGTGGCAGATACGCAGTATTTT.

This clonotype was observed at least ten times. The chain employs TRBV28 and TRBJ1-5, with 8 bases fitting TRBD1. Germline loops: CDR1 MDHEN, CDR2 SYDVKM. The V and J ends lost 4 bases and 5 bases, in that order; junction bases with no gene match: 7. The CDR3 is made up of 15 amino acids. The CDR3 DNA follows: TGTGCCAGCAGTTCAAGAGACAGGGGACATCAGCCCCAGCATTTT. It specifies CASSSRDRGHQPQHF.

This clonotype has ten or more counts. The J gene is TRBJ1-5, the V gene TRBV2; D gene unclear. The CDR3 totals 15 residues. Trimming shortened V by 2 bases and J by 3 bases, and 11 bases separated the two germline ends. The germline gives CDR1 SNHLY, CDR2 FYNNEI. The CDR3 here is CASSELGIDNQPQHF. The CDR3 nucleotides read TGTGCCAGCAGTGAACTGGGGATAGACAATCAGCCCCAGCATTTT.

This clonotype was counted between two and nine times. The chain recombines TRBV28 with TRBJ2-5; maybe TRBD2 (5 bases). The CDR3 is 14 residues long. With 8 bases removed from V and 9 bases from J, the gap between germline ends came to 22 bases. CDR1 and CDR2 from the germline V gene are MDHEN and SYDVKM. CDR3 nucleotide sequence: TGTGCCAGCTCACCACCGAACCCCCAGAGGGCCCAGTACTTC. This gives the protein CASSPPNPQRAQYF.

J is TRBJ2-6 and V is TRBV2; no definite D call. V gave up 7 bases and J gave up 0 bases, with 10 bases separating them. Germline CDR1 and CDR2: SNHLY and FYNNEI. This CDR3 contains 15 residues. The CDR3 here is CASNIWSSGANVLTF. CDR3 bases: TGTGCCAGCAATATTTGGAGCTCTGGGGCCAACGTCCTGACTTTC.

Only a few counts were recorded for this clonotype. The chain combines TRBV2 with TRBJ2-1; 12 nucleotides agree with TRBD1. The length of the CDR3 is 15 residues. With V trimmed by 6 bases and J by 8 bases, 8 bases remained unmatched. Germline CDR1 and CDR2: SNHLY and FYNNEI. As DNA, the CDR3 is TGTGCCAGCAGCGGCCGGGACAGGGGGCGCGATGAGCAGTTCTTC. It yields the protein CASSGRDRGRDEQFF.

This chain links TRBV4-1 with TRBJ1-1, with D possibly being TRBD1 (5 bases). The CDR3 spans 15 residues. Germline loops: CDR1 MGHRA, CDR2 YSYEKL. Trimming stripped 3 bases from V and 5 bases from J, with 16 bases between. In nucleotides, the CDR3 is TGCGCCAGCAGCCAGATTTTGGCCGGGGGAACTGAAGCTTTCTTT. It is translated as CASSQILAGGTEAFF.

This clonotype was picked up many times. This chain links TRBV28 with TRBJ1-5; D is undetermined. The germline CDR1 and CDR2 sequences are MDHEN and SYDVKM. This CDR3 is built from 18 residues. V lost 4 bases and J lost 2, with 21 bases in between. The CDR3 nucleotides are TGTGCCAGCAGTTCGCACCCTCAGACTGTGCGGGGCAATCAGCCCCAGCATTTT. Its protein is CASSSHPQTVRGNQPQHF.

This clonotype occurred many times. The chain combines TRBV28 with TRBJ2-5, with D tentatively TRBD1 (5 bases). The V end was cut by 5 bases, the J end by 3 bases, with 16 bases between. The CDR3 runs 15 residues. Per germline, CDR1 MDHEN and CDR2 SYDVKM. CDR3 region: CASSAPRQKKETQYF. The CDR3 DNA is TGTGCCAGCAGTGCGCCTCGACAGAAAAAAGAGACCCAGTACTTC.

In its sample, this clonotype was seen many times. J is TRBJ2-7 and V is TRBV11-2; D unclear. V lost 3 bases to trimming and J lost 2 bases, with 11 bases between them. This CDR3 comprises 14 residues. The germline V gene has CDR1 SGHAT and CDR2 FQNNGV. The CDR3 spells CASSFRSGTYEQYF. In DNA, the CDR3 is TGTGCCAGCAGCTTCCGTTCCGGTACCTACGAGCAGTACTTC.

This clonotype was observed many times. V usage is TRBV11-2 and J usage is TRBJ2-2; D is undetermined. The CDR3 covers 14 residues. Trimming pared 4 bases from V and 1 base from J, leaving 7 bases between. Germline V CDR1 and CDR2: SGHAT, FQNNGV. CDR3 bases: TGTGCCAGCAGCTCCTTGGGGAACACCGGGGAGCTGTTTTTT. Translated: CASSSLGNTGELFF. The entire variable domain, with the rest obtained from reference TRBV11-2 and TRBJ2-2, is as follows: EAGVAQSPRYKIIEKRQSVAFWCNPISGHATLYWYQQILGQGPKLLIQFQNNGVVDDSQLPKDRFSAERLKGVDSTLKIQPAKLEDSAVYLCASSSLGNTGELFFGEGSRLTVL.

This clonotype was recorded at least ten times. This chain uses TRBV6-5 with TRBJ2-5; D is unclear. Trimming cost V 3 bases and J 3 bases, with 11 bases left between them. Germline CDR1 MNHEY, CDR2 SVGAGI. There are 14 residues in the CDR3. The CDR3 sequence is CASSYLKAEETQYF. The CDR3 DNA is TGTGCCAGCAGTTATTTGAAGGCAGAAGAGACCCAGTACTTC.

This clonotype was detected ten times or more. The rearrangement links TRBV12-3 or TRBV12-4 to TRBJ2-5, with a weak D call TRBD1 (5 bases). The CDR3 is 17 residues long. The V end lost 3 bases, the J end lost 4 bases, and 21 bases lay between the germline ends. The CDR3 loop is CASSFGFAVQGTETQYF. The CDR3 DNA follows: TGTGCCAGCAGTTTTGGGTTCGCGGTTCAGGGTACAGAGACCCAGTACTTC.

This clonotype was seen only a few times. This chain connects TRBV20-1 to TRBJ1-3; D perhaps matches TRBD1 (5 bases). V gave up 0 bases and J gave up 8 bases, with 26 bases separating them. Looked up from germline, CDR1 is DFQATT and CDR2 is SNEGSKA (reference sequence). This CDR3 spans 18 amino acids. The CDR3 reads CSARDSKSPNRQRDTIYF. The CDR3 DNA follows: TGCAGTGCTAGAGATTCTAAGTCCCCAAACAGGCAGAGGGACACCATATATTTT.

The CDR3 bases are TGTGCCAGCACCCAACAGGGCTTCCACGAGCAGTACTTC. It is translated as CASTQQGFHEQYF. V is TRBV6-1 and J is TRBJ2-7; D might be TRBD1 (6 bases). Germline V lookup: CDR1 MNHNS, CDR2 SASEGT. This CDR3 has 13 amino acids. V shed 7 bases and J shed 5 bases, with 15 bases lying between them.

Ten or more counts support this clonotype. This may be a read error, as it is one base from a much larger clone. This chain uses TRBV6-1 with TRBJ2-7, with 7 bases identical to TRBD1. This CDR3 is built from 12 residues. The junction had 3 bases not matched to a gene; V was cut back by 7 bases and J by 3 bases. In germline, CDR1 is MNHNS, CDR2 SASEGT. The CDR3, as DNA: TGTGCCAGCATCGGACAGGTCTACGAGCAGTACTTC. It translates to CASIGQVYEQYF.

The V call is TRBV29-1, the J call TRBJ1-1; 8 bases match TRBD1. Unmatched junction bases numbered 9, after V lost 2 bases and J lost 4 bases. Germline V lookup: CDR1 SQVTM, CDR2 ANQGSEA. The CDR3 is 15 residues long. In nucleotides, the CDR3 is TGCAGCGTTGAACCCAGACAGGGGTCGAGCACTGAAGCTTTCTTT. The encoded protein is CSVEPRQGSSTEAFF.

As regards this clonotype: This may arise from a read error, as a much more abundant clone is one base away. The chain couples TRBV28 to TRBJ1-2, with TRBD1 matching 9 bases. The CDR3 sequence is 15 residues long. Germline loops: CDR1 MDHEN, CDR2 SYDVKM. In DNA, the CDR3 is TGTGCCAGCAGTTCTTACAGGGGGCTGTGGGAGGGCTGCACCTTC. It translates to CASSSYRGLWEGCTF.

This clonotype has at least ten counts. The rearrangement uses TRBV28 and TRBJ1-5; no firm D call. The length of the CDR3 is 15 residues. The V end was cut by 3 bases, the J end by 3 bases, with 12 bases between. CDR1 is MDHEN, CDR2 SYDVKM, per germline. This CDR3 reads CASSFPGRVNQPQHF. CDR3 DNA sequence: TGTGCCAGCAGTTTCCCCGGACGGGTCAATCAGCCCCAGCATTTT.